The 23 T cell receptor beta chains listed next were all sequenced from one sample in a study of human T cells and chemical hapten exposure. As to time point: patch test 1, 2 weeks after DPC sensitization. Treatment here: therapeutic diphenylcyclopropenone sensitization with weekly scalp DPC. One entry per CDR3 protein results from TCRdb running MiXCR on the RACE reads. Of some 110,000 distinct CDR3 sequences in the sample, 12% are singletons; the top ten hold 1.4%. The source material was whole blood, sampled in connection with sensitization to the hapten diphenylcyclopropenone (DPC). The source of these receptors is a woman aged 45-59 years with alopecia areata. Some clones in this sample may be carry-over from other donors' samples.

CDR3 residues: CASSLIVNEQFF. DNA of the CDR3: TGCGCCAGCAGCTTAATAGTAAATGAGCAGTTCTTC. The V gene is TRBV5-1, the J gene TRBJ2-1; no clear D gene. The CDR3 length is 12 residues. The V and J ends lost 2 bases and 7 bases respectively, with 7 bases between them. CDR1 and CDR2 from the germline V gene are SGHRS and YFSETQ.

The V gene is TRBV4-3, the J gene TRBJ1-2, with 8 bases identical to TRBD1. With 4 bases clipped from V and 7 bases from J, the junction kept 11 bases outside the gene matches. Germline V gives CDR1 LGHNA, CDR2 YSLEER. The CDR3 has 15 residues. The CDR3, as DNA: TGCGCCAGCAGCCTAAAAGCTCAGGGGGCCGGTGGCTACACCTTC. It specifies CASSLKAQGAGGYTF.

The gene calls are TRBV6-2 or TRBV6-3 and TRBJ1-5; D remains unclear. CDR1 is MNHEY and CDR2 is SVGEGT in the germline V gene. This CDR3 region has 16 residues. Trimming took 0 bases from V and 4 from J, leaving 13 bases between them. The CDR3: CASSYSGFGMNQPQHF. In nucleotides, the CDR3 is TGTGCCAGCAGTTACTCGGGTTTCGGGATGAATCAGCCCCAGCATTTT.

This clonotype occurred a few times. The chain has TRBV24-1 and TRBJ2-2, with D unresolved. Per germline, CDR1 KGHDR and CDR2 SFDVKD. The CDR3 consists of 15 residues. V lost 1 base and J lost 1, with 6 bases in between. The CDR3 DNA follows: TGTGCCACCAGTGATTTTGAAGGGAACACCGGGGAGCTGTTTTTT. Protein product: CATSDFEGNTGELFF.

This clonotype has only a few counts. This chain uses TRBV7-2 with TRBJ1-5; D possibly corresponds to TRBD1 (5 bases). The V end lost 0 bases, the J end lost 7 bases, and 7 bases lay between the germline ends. The CDR3 contains 13 residues. The germline V gene encodes CDR1 SGHTA and CDR2 FQGNSA. The CDR3, as DNA: TGTGCCAGCAGCTTAGCGTGGGGGCAGCCCCAGCATTTT. Its translation is CASSLAWGQPQHF.

This clonotype was picked up a small number of times. The J gene is TRBJ2-3, the V gene TRBV7-6; TRBD2 matches at 9 bases. CDR3 length equals 17 residues. Germline CDR1 SGHVS, CDR2 FNYEAQ. J lost 5 bases, V lost 5 bases, and 14 bases had no gene match. The CDR3 nucleotides read TGTGCCAGCAGCCCCCTAGGAAAAGCGGGGGGAGGAGATACGCAGTATTTT. Amino acid sequence: CASSPLGKAGGGDTQYF.

This clonotype was seen more than once but under ten times. This chain uses TRBV6-2 or TRBV6-3 with TRBJ1-5, with D tentatively TRBD1 (6 bases). Per germline, CDR1 MNHEY and CDR2 SVGEGT. CDR3 length equals 16 residues. The germline V and J ends were trimmed by 3 bases and 3 bases, with 15 bases remaining between them. CDR3 protein: CASSYPPYRDNQPQHF. In DNA form, the CDR3 reads TGTGCCAGCAGTTATCCGCCGTACAGGGACAATCAGCCCCAGCATTTT.

There are many counts of this clonotype. The chain employs TRBV28 and TRBJ2-7, with 9 positions matching TRBD1. Per germline, CDR1 MDHEN and CDR2 SYDVKM. Trimming removed 2 bases from V and 3 bases from J; junction bases left unmatched: 2. This CDR3 has 14 amino acids. The CDR3 coding sequence is TGTGCCAGCAGTTTAGGGACAGGGAACTACGAGCAGTACTTC. This codes for CASSLGTGNYEQYF.

This clonotype was counted many times. V usage is TRBV28 and J usage is TRBJ2-2; D gene unclear. V was trimmed by 8 bases and J by 4 bases, leaving 8 bases between them. The germline gives CDR1 MDHEN, CDR2 SYDVKM. The CDR3 length is 12 residues. CDR3 in amino acids: CASPDGTGELFF. The DNA of the CDR3 is TGTGCCAGCCCGGACGGCACCGGGGAGCTGTTTTTT. The full variable domain, completed using reference TRBV28 and TRBJ2-2, is DVKVTQSSRYLVKRTGEKVFLECVQDMDHENMFWYRQDPGLGLRLIYFSYDVKMKEKGDIPEGYSVSREKKERFSLILESASTNQTSMYLCASPDGTGELFFGEGSRLTVL.

This clonotype was counted between two and nine times. The rearrangement links TRBV11-2 to TRBJ1-2; tentatively, D is TRBD1 (5 bases). V was trimmed by 1 base and J by 4 bases, leaving 19 bases between them. The CDR3 is 17 amino acids. CDR1 is SGHAT, CDR2 FQNNGV, per germline. This chain's CDR3 is CASSLGRDSLRVYGYTF. CDR3 coding DNA: TGTGCCAGCAGCTTAGGTCGTGACAGCCTGAGAGTCTATGGCTACACCTTC.

This clonotype was detected only a few times. V gene TRBV7-9 combines with J gene TRBJ1-2; 8 positions agree with TRBD1. V gave up 8 bases and J gave up 1 base; unmatched junction bases: 12. Germline V gene lookup returns CDR1 SEHNR and CDR2 FQNEAQ (reference sequence). CDR3 length equals 16 residues. The CDR3: CASVLWTGTHNYGYTF. The CDR3 nucleotides are TGTGCCAGCGTACTCTGGACAGGGACCCATAACTATGGCTACACCTTC.

The rearrangement uses TRBV2 and TRBJ1-2; 7 bases map to TRBD1. This CDR3 spans 14 amino acids. CDR1 is SNHLY, CDR2 FYNNEI, per germline. Unmatched junction bases numbered 10, after V lost 4 bases and J lost 8 bases. CDR3 sequence reads: CASSVAGTVVGYTF. The CDR3 region has the DNA TGTGCCAGCAGTGTAGCCGGGACAGTGGTAGGCTACACCTTC.

This clonotype was counted at least ten times. The chain recombines TRBV5-1 with TRBJ1-4, with 7 bases identical to TRBD1. V was pared by 4 bases and J by 6 bases, with 9 bases of the junction left unmatched. CDR1 is SGHRS, CDR2 YFSETQ, per germline. CDR3 size: 15 residues. The CDR3 region has the DNA TGCGCCAGCAGCCTGGGACAGACCAGCGATGAAAAACTGTTTTTT. This sequence encodes CASSLGQTSDEKLFF.

The table lists this clonotype with many counts. This chain's CDR3 is CASKGGYYGYTF. As DNA, the CDR3 is TGTGCCAGTAAGGGGGGGTACTATGGCTACACCTTC. The rearrangement uses TRBV19 and TRBJ1-2; D is perhaps TRBD1 (6 bases). The CDR3 loop spans 12 amino acids. The V gene's germline CDR1 is LNHDA and CDR2 SQIVND (reference sequence). V was clipped by 7 bases and J by 3 bases, with 9 bases between them.

This clonotype was detected ten times or more. The gene calls are TRBV28 and TRBJ2-6, with D hard to call. V shed 3 bases and J shed 0 bases, with 18 bases lying between them. CDR3 length equals 19 residues. From germline, CDR1 is MDHEN and CDR2 SYDVKM. As DNA, the CDR3 is TGTGCCAGCAGTTTCTCAAGATCCTGGGGATTCTCTGGGGCCAACGTCCTGACTTTC. Protein sequence: CASSFSRSWGFSGANVLTF. Variable domain in full (rest from reference TRBV28 and TRBJ2-6): DVKVTQSSRYLVKRTGEKVFLECVQDMDHENMFWYRQDPGLGLRLIYFSYDVKMKEKGDIPEGYSVSREKKERFSLILESASTNQTSMYLCASSFSRSWGFSGANVLTFGAGSRLTVL.

This clonotype was seen a handful of times. The gene calls are TRBV4-1 and TRBJ1-6, with D hard to call. CDR1 MGHRA and CDR2 YSYEKL come from the germline V gene. V lost 0 bases and J lost 7, with 4 bases in between. The CDR3 extends over 13 amino acids. DNA for the CDR3: TGCGCCAGCAGCCAAGAAGGGAATTCACCCCTCCACTTT. This sequence encodes CASSQEGNSPLHF.

The rearrangement links TRBV12-3 or TRBV12-4 to TRBJ2-2; TRBD1 matches 7 bases. Trimming cost V 4 bases and J 2 bases; bases outside gene matches: 7. This CDR3 has 16 residues. The CDR3: CASSWDSLVNTGELFF. The DNA of the CDR3 is TGTGCCAGCAGTTGGGACAGTCTGGTTAACACCGGGGAGCTGTTTTTT.

This clonotype was detected only a few times. The chain joins TRBV6-5 to TRBJ1-5; tentative D call: TRBD1 (5 bases). The V and J ends lost 4 bases and 3 bases respectively, with 13 bases between them. Germline CDR1 is MNHEY and CDR2 is SVGAGI. The CDR3 spans 15 residues. The CDR3 nucleotides read TGTGCCAGCAGTTTAAATAACAGGCCCAATCAGCCCCAGCATTTT. This sequence encodes CASSLNNRPNQPQHF.

The chain combines TRBV5-1 with TRBJ1-4, with D possibly matching TRBD1 (6 bases). Looked up from germline, CDR1 is SGHRS and CDR2 is YFSETQ. Trimming took off 5 bases at V and 2 bases at J, with 7 bases between the two ends. This CDR3 is 13 amino acids long. In DNA, the CDR3 is TGCGCCAGCAGGGGGGCGACTAATGAAAAACTGTTTTTT. This translates into CASRGATNEKLFF.

This clonotype was detected ten times or more. The genes are TRBV6-6 and TRBJ1-1, with D perhaps TRBD1 (5 bases). Trimming stripped 5 bases from V and 5 bases from J, with 21 bases between. Germline CDR1 reads MNHNY; CDR2 reads SVGAGI (reference sequence). This CDR3 comprises 16 residues. CDR3 sequence (DNA): TGTGCCAGCAGTCCTCAGGGCAAAATATTAAAAACTGAAGCTTTCTTT. This encodes CASSPQGKILKTEAFF.

V gene TRBV6-8 combines with J gene TRBJ2-2; 8 bases fit TRBD1. Germline V lookup: CDR1 MNHGY, CDR2 SAAAGT. This CDR3 region has 14 residues. The J segment lost 6 bases and the V segment lost 11 bases, leaving 11 bases of the junction unmatched. The CDR3 is CARPTGEFSGELFF. The CDR3 region has the DNA TGTGCCCGGCCGACAGGGGAGTTTTCCGGGGAGCTGTTTTTT.

Ten or more counts support this clonotype. The chain employs TRBV2 and TRBJ2-7, with D unresolved. The germline CDR1 and CDR2 sequences are SNHLY and FYNNEI. The V end lost 1 base, the J end lost 3 bases, and 7 bases lay between the germline ends. This CDR3 comprises 13 residues. DNA for the CDR3: TGTGCCAGCAGTGAAGACAGAATCTACGAGCAGTACTTC. Protein: CASSEDRIYEQYF. The complete variable domain, with remaining parts taken from reference TRBV2 and TRBJ2-7, reads EPEVTQTPSHQVTQMGQEVILRCVPISNHLYFYWYRQILGQKVEFLVSFYNNEISEKSEIFDDQFSVERPDGSNFTLKIRSTKLEDSAMYFCASSEDRIYEQYFGPGTRLTVT.

This clonotype was counted between two and nine times. The gene calls are TRBV4-2 and TRBJ2-2, with D tentatively TRBD1 (5 bases). The germline V and J ends were trimmed by 4 bases and 3 bases, with 9 bases remaining between them. CDR1 is LGHNA, CDR2 YNFKEQ, per germline. The CDR3 length is 14 residues. CDR3 loop: CASSLQGDTGELFF. The CDR3 nucleotides are TGTGCCAGCAGCCTCCAGGGCGACACCGGGGAGCTGTTTTTT.